The 27 T cell receptor beta chains reported below all come from one sample, sequenced in a study of blood T cell repertoires in COVID-19. Profiling relied on immunoSEQ multiplex PCR, and the TCRdb table lists in-frame clones only, not all of them. The table records about 100,000 clones, roughly 85% of them present only once. Sequencing input: peripheral blood. These receptors all stem from a woman in her sixties or seventies with active or convalescent COVID-19.

In its sample, this clone was seen once. The V gene is TRBV5-1, the J gene TRBJ1-1, with a possible D match to TRBD1 (5 bases). The ends were cut back, 0 bases at V and 1 base at J, with 7 bases in the middle. Germline CDR1 is SGHRS and CDR2 is YFSETQ. The CDR3 covers 14 residues. CDR3 sequence reads: CASSLGQTNTEAFF. CDR3 nucleotide sequence: TGCGCCAGCAGCTTGGGACAGACGAACACTGAAGCTTTCTTT.

J is TRBJ1-2 and V is TRBV7-2, with D unresolved. The V gene's germline CDR1 is SGHTA and CDR2 FQGNSA. There are 14 residues in the CDR3. Trimming took 7 bases from V and 1 from J, leaving 13 bases between them. The CDR3 region is CASTPREFNYGYTF. As DNA, the CDR3 is TGTGCCAGCACTCCGCGCGAATTTAACTATGGCTACACCTTC.

The chain couples TRBV19 to TRBJ1-2; D gene unclear. Germline V gives CDR1 LNHDA, CDR2 SQIVND (reference sequence). The CDR3 loop spans 15 amino acids. Trimming pared 6 bases from V and 0 bases from J, leaving 14 bases between. Here the CDR3 DNA reads TGTGCCAGTAGAGTGGGAGAAACGGCTAACTATGGCTACACCTTC. This encodes CASRVGETANYGYTF.

This chain links TRBV19 with TRBJ2-3, with 10 bases that match TRBD2. In germline, CDR1 is LNHDA, CDR2 SQIVND (reference sequence). The J segment lost 6 bases and the V segment lost 4 bases, leaving 1 base of the junction unmatched. The CDR3 length is 13 residues. The CDR3 DNA sequence: TGTGCCAGTAGTAAAGCGGGAGGGGATACGCAGTATTTT. This codes for CASSKAGGDTQYF.

J is TRBJ1-1 and V is TRBV7-3; 7 nucleotides line up with TRBD1. The CDR3 sequence is 14 residues long. Trimming removed 2 bases from V and 5 bases from J; junction bases left unmatched: 5. CDR1 and CDR2 from the germline V gene are SGHTA and FQGTGA. The CDR3 sequence is CASSLVGGATEAFF. For the CDR3, the DNA is TGTGCCAGCAGCTTAGTAGGGGGCGCGACTGAAGCTTTCTTT. Using reference TRBV7-3 and TRBJ1-1 for the parts outside the CDR3, the full variable domain is GAGVSQTPSNKVTEKGKYVELRCDPISGHTALYWYRQSLGQGPEFLIYFQGTGAADDSGLPNDRFFAVRPEGSVSTLKIQRTERGDSAVYLCASSLVGGATEAFFGQGTRLTVV.

This chain uses TRBV15 with TRBJ2-5, with 12 bases fitting TRBD2. V lost 0 bases, J lost 4 bases, and 12 bases stayed unmatched. Germline assignment: CDR1 LNHNV and CDR2 YYDKDF (reference sequence). This CDR3 has 19 residues. The CDR3 protein is CATSRDRASGGARAETQYF. The CDR3 nucleotides are TGTGCCACCAGCAGAGATCGAGCTAGCGGGGGGGCCAGGGCAGAGACCCAGTACTTC.

The V gene is TRBV19, the J gene TRBJ1-2; TRBD1 matches 7 bases. J was trimmed by 2 bases and V by 3 bases; bases with no gene match: 6. The V gene's germline CDR1 is LNHDA and CDR2 SQIVND (reference sequence). The CDR3 extends over 15 amino acids. This CDR3 reads CASSIRDSVNYGYTF. The CDR3 nucleotides read TGTGCCAGTAGTATCCGGGACAGCGTGAACTATGGCTACACCTTC.

This clone was detected only once. The CDR3 region is CASSFPGTRLNDEQFF. The CDR3 region has the DNA TGTGCCAGCAGTTTCCCCGGGACTAGACTAAATGATGAGCAGTTCTTC. The chain combines TRBV28 with TRBJ2-1, with 8 bases identical to TRBD2. CDR3 length: 16 amino acids. V was pared by 3 bases and J by 8 bases, with 12 bases of the junction left unmatched. The germline V gene has CDR1 MDHEN and CDR2 SYDVKM.

The chain links TRBV7-2 to TRBJ2-3, with D hard to call. This CDR3 is 15 amino acids long. Germline lookup yields CDR1 SGHTA and CDR2 FQGNSA. V was shortened by 1 base and J by 2 bases, with 10 bases between the two germline ends. CDR3 residues: CASSLGSKSTDTQYF. DNA of the CDR3: TGTGCCAGCAGCTTAGGTTCCAAATCCACAGATACGCAGTATTTT.

CDR3 nucleotide sequence: TGTGCCAGCAGTTTAAACAGGGTGGGTTCGGCTTTCTTT. Translated: CASSLNRVGSAFF. The chain employs TRBV6-2 or TRBV6-3 and TRBJ1-1; TRBD1 is a possible D gene (6 bases). CDR1 and CDR2 from the germline V gene are MNHEY and SVGEGT. V dropped 4 bases and J dropped 11 bases, with 17 bases sitting between them. The CDR3 is 13 amino acids.

This chain links TRBV5-1 with TRBJ2-5; 10 bases are shared with TRBD1. The CDR3 loop spans 15 amino acids. CDR1 is SGHRS and CDR2 is YFSETQ in the germline V gene. J lost 3 bases, V lost 2 bases, and 4 bases had no gene match. The CDR3, as DNA: TGCGCCAGCAGCTTCGACGGGACAGGGGAAGAGACCCAGTACTTC. Encoded protein: CASSFDGTGEETQYF.

This rearrangement joins TRBV29-1 to TRBJ2-1; 11 bases are a match to TRBD2. From germline, CDR1 is SQVTM and CDR2 ANQGSEA. The CDR3 is 14 residues long. The trim removed 7 bases at V and 4 bases at J, leaving 6 bases unmatched. CDR3 in amino acids: CSDVAGGSYNEQFF. CDR3 bases: TGCAGCGACGTAGCGGGAGGGAGTTACAATGAGCAGTTCTTC.

The chain is built from TRBV5-1 and TRBJ2-7; 8 nucleotides match TRBD1. V lost 3 bases, J lost 5 bases, and 4 bases stayed unmatched. This CDR3 is 13 amino acids long. In germline, CDR1 is SGHRS, CDR2 YFSETQ. The CDR3 loop reads CASSSQGADEQYF. The CDR3 bases are TGCGCCAGCAGCTCTCAGGGGGCCGACGAGCAGTACTTC.

This clone was picked up one time. V is TRBV11-2 and J is TRBJ2-5; possibly TRBD2 for D (5 bases). Germline CDR1 reads SGHAT; CDR2 reads FQNNGV. The CDR3 runs 14 residues. Between the trimmed V and J ends, which lost 1 base and 4 bases, there was a span of 10 bases. The CDR3, as DNA: TGTGCCAGCAGCTTAGTCCGGACTTTAGAGACCCAGTACTTC. It translates to CASSLVRTLETQYF.

The rearrangement uses TRBV5-1 and TRBJ2-1; TRBD2 matches 10 bases. V lost 4 bases, J lost 4 bases, and 5 bases stayed unmatched. Germline V gene sequence: CDR1 SGHRS, CDR2 YFSETQ. The CDR3 spans 15 residues. The CDR3 loop reads CASSTGTSVYNEQFF. The CDR3, as DNA: TGCGCCAGCAGCACCGGGACTAGCGTATACAATGAGCAGTTCTTC.

The chain combines TRBV4-1 with TRBJ2-2, with D possibly TRBD1 on 5 matching bases. The ends were cut back, 2 bases at V and 5 bases at J, with 18 bases in the middle. This CDR3 has 17 residues. Germline CDR1 reads MGHRA; CDR2 reads YSYEKL. The CDR3 nucleotides are TGCGCCAGCAGCCAACCCAGTAGGGGCCGGTGGACCGGGGAGCTGTTTTTT. This encodes CASSQPSRGRWTGELFF.

The gene calls are TRBV18 and TRBJ2-3; D perhaps matches TRBD1 (5 bases). V was shortened by 3 bases and J by 3 bases, with 13 bases between the two germline ends. CDR1 and CDR2 from the germline V gene are KGHSH and LQKENI. The CDR3 runs 15 residues. The CDR3 sequence is CASSPQGLATDTQYF. The CDR3 DNA reads TGTGCCAGCTCACCTCAGGGTTTAGCTACAGATACGCAGTATTTT.

The CDR3 spells CASSFNGGTEAFF. In nucleotides, the CDR3 is TGTGCCAGCAGTTTCAACGGCGGGACTGAAGCTTTCTTT. J is TRBJ1-1 and V is TRBV12-3 or TRBV12-4; D is undetermined. V shed 3 bases and J shed 5 bases, with 10 bases lying between them. The CDR3 runs 13 residues.

J is TRBJ1-2 and V is TRBV6-4, with D possibly being TRBD1 (5 bases). CDR1 MRHNA and CDR2 SNTAGT come from the germline V gene. V was clipped by 6 bases and J by 4 bases, with 15 bases between them. This CDR3 has 14 amino acids. The DNA of the CDR3 is TGTGCCAGCAGGCCCGGGACTGGGGCCTATGGCTACACCTTC. Translating it yields CASRPGTGAYGYTF.

The chain is built from TRBV21-1 and TRBJ1-1; the table's D call, TRBD1, has no DNA check behind it. TRBV21-1 is a known pseudogene. This CDR3 is built from 16 residues. The CDR3 spells CASSTPPDRPATEAFF. DNA for the CDR3: TGTGCCAGCAGCACACCTCCGGACAGGCCTGCGACTGAAGCTTTCTTT.

The J gene is TRBJ1-6, the V gene TRBV21-1; TRBD1 is the table's D call, not checked against the DNA. TRBV21-1 counts as a pseudogene. The CDR3 spans 19 residues. The CDR3 region has the DNA TGTGCCAGCAGCAAAGGAAACAGGACCCCGAGCTCCTATAATTCACCCCTCCACTTT. Its translation is CASSKGNRTPSSYNSPLHF.

This clone was seen only a few times. The CDR3 DNA reads as TGTGCCAGCAGCTTAGACAGGGCCGGGGAGCTGTTTTTT. Protein product: CASSLDRAGELFF. The chain joins TRBV11-3 to TRBJ2-2, with D perhaps TRBD1 (5 bases). Germline V gene sequence: CDR1 SGHNT, CDR2 YENEEA. V was trimmed by 0 bases and J by 6 bases, leaving 5 bases between them. The CDR3 covers 13 residues.

The chain employs TRBV20-1 and TRBJ2-1, with no clear D. The CDR3 loop spans 14 amino acids. Germline V gene lookup returns CDR1 DFQATT and CDR2 SNEGSKA (reference sequence). V lost 3 bases and J lost 8, with 17 bases in between. The CDR3 here is CSASDSGTGDEQFF. The CDR3 DNA reads as TGCAGTGCTAGTGATTCAGGAACCGGTGATGAGCAGTTCTTC.

The chain carries TRBV5-1 and TRBJ2-1; 10 positions match TRBD2. Germline CDR1 is SGHRS and CDR2 is YFSETQ. The CDR3 totals 17 residues. V dropped 6 bases and J dropped 0; count of bases not matched to a gene: 9. The CDR3 coding sequence is TGCGCCAGCACACTCGCCCCTAGCGGGAGCTCCTACAATGAGCAGTTCTTC. It codes for CASTLAPSGSSYNEQFF.

This chain connects TRBV2 to TRBJ1-5, with D tentatively TRBD1 (6 bases). The length of the CDR3 is 16 residues. Trimming cost V 6 bases and J 6 bases, with 21 bases left between them. Germline V gene lookup returns CDR1 SNHLY and CDR2 FYNNEI. The CDR3 DNA follows: TGTGCCAGCAGGGAAAGTACCACAGGGCGCGGTCAGCCCCAGCATTTT. As protein: CASRESTTGRGQPQHF.

The chain joins TRBV5-1 to TRBJ2-7; 9 positions agree with TRBD1. The germline gives CDR1 SGHRS, CDR2 YFSETQ. The length of the CDR3 is 15 residues. V lost 3 bases, J lost 2 bases, and 6 bases stayed unmatched. CDR3 sequence reads: CASSWQGQGTYEQYF. In DNA form, the CDR3 reads TGCGCCAGCAGCTGGCAGGGACAGGGAACCTACGAGCAGTACTTC. Supplemented by reference TRBV5-1 and TRBJ2-7, the full variable domain reads KAGVTQTPRYLIKTRGQQVTLSCSPISGHRSVSWYQQTPGQGLQFLFEYFSETQRNKGNFPGRFSGRQFSNSRSEMNVSTLELGDSALYLCASSWQGQGTYEQYFGPGTRLTVT.

The CDR3 DNA follows: TGCGCCAGCAGCGCCGCGGACAGGTCCTCTCCTGGAAACACCATATATTTT. Translating it yields CASSAADRSSPGNTIYF. This chain connects TRBV5-1 to TRBJ1-3; 7 bases line up with TRBD1. Looked up from germline, CDR1 is SGHRS and CDR2 is YFSETQ. The CDR3 extends over 17 amino acids. V gave up 4 bases and J gave up 2 bases; unmatched junction bases: 12.